Listed here are 10 T cell receptor beta chains from one sample, sequenced in a study of cytomegalovirus exposure and HLA in healthy donors. Primers included in the PCR were 60 Vbeta and 13 Jbeta primers. The data were produced by immunoSEQ multiplex PCR, yet TCRdb's version contains in-frame clones alone and is incomplete. The sample contains 100,000 to 150,000 clones, about 83% of which appear only once. Specimen: PBMCs. These receptors came from a middle-aged woman in good health and CMV-seropositive.

The chain recombines TRBV29-1 with TRBJ1-1; D is unclear. Trimming stripped 7 bases from V and 6 bases from J, with 15 bases between. CDR1 SQVTM and CDR2 ANQGSEA come from the germline V gene. The CDR3 runs to 12 residues. The CDR3 sequence is CSAFAPSAEAFF. The CDR3 DNA follows: TGCAGCGCCTTCGCTCCGTCGGCTGAAGCTTTCTTT.

The chain links TRBV13 to TRBJ1-2, with D unclear. The ends were cut back, 2 bases at V and 3 bases at J, with 7 bases in the middle. Germline loops: CDR1 PRHDT, CDR2 FYEKMQ (reference sequence). The CDR3 spans 13 residues. CDR3 nucleotides: TGTGCCAGCAGCTTACCGGACTACTATGGCTACACCTTC. Protein: CASSLPDYYGYTF.

The chain links TRBV7-3 to TRBJ2-3, with 10 bases aligning to TRBD2. The germline CDR1 and CDR2 sequences are SGHTA and FQGTGA. V was clipped by 4 bases and J by 0 bases; unmatched bases: 4. The CDR3 length is 16 residues. CDR3 nucleotides: TGTGCCAGCAGCTCCCGGACTAGCGGTAGCACAGATACGCAGTATTTT. Amino acids: CASSSRTSGSTDTQYF.

The chain employs TRBV6-1 and TRBJ1-2, with TRBD1 matching over 7 bases. The CDR3 has 11 amino acids. After removal of 9 bases from V and 10 bases from J, the junction contained 8 bases not matched to a gene. Germline CDR1 and CDR2: MNHNS and SASEGT. The CDR3 region has the DNA TGTGCCAGTCTTGACAGGGTTGACTACACCTTC. Its protein product is CASLDRVDYTF.

The V gene is TRBV5-4, the J gene TRBJ1-1, with D possibly being TRBD1 (5 bases). This CDR3 comprises 14 residues. The germline V and J ends were trimmed by 0 bases and 5 bases, with 11 bases remaining between them. The V gene's germline CDR1 is SGHNT and CDR2 YYREEE (reference sequence). Here the CDR3 DNA reads TGTGCCAGCAGCTTGGCAGGGATTTGGACTGAAGCTTTCTTT. Protein: CASSLAGIWTEAFF.

The chain joins TRBV27 to TRBJ2-3; TRBD2 agrees at 12 bases. Looked up from germline, CDR1 is MNHEY and CDR2 is SMNVEV (reference sequence). This CDR3 has 20 residues. V lost 3 bases and J lost 2; bases outside the gene matches: 15. CDR3 protein: CASSFFPTASGRVLTDTQYF. CDR3 bases: TGTGCCAGCAGTTTTTTCCCTACTGCTAGCGGGAGGGTTCTCACAGATACGCAGTATTTT.

This clone came up once. The J gene is TRBJ2-1, the V gene TRBV6-5; 8 bases fit TRBD2. Germline V lookup: CDR1 MNHEY, CDR2 SVGAGI. Unmatched junction bases numbered 9, after V lost 2 bases and J lost 9 bases. The CDR3 has 15 amino acids. The CDR3 coding sequence is TGTGCCAGCAGTTACGCGGGACTAGAGGACGGTGAGCAGTTCTTC. Protein sequence: CASSYAGLEDGEQFF.

This chain connects TRBV5-4 to TRBJ1-1, with a possible D match to TRBD1 (5 bases). CDR1 is SGHNT, CDR2 YYREEE, per germline (reference sequence). The CDR3 is made up of 14 amino acids. V was cut by 5 bases and J by 6 bases, with 17 bases left in between. CDR3: CASRSQGAGAEAFF. In nucleotides, the CDR3 is TGTGCCAGCAGATCCCAAGGGGCGGGGGCTGAAGCTTTCTTT.

V gene TRBV15 combines with J gene TRBJ2-7, with 7 positions matching TRBD2. Germline-derived CDR1 and CDR2 are LNHNV and YYDKDF (reference sequence). V lost 5 bases, J lost 4 bases, and 14 bases stayed unmatched. The CDR3 is 16 amino acids. CDR3 nucleotide sequence: TGTGCCACCAGCGAAAGGCGAAGCGGGAATCCTTACGAGCAGTACTTC. It translates to CATSERRSGNPYEQYF.

The rearrangement joins TRBV11-1 to TRBJ1-1; 9 bases fit TRBD1. There are 14 residues in the CDR3. The germline gives CDR1 SGHAT, CDR2 FQDESV (reference sequence). With 7 bases clipped from V and 11 bases from J, the junction kept 14 bases outside the gene matches. CDR3 sequence: CASKRDREFASAFF. The CDR3, as DNA: TGTGCCAGCAAGAGGGACAGGGAGTTTGCATCGGCTTTCTTT.